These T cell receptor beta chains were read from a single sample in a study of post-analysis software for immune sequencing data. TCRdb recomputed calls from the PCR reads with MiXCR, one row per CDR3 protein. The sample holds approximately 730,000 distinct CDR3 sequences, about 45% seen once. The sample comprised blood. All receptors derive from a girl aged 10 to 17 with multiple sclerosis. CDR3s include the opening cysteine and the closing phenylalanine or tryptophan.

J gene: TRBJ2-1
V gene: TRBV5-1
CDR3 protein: CASSFVENSYNEQFF

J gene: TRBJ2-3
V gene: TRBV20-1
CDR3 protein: CSARDRTSGTDTQYF

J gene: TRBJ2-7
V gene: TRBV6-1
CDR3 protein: CASSELWTGGDEQYF

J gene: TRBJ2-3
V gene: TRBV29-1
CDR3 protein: CSVGGLPTRFDTQYF

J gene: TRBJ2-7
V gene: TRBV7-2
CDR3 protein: CASSLAWNAAGGSYEQYF

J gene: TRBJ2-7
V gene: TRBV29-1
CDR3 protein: CSVEMATLPGEQYF

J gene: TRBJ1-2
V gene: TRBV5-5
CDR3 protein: CASSLVRGDTYGYTF

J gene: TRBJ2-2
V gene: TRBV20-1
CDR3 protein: CSARDPQVTGELFF

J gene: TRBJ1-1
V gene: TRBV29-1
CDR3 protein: CSVNPTNTEAFF

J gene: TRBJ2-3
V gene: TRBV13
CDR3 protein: CASSPRGRAAVSTDTQYF

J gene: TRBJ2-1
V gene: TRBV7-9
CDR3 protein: CASSLVQRLAVYNEQFF

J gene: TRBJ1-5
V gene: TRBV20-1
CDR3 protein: CSAKRQADQPQHF

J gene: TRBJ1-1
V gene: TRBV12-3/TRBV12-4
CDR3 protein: CAASSQGWIAEAFF

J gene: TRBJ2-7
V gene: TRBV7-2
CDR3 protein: CASSLVGEGHEQYF

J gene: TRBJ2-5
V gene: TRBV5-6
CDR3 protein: CATGLAGEGETQYF

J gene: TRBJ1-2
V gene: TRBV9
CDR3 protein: CASTHGGGDNYGYTF

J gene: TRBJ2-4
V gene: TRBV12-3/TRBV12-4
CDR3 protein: CASSPTGNIQYF

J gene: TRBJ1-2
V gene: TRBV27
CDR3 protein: CASSENGTPVTDHTF

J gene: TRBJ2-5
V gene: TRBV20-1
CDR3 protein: CSARDRDREQYF

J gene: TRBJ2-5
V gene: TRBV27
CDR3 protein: CASSFGASGGETQYF

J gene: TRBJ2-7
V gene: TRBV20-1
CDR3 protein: CSARGETNEQYF

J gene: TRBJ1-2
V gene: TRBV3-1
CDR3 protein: CASSLSTERYGYTF

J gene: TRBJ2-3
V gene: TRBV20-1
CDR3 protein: CSASVAGGSTDTQYF

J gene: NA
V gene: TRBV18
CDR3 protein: CASSNSGRPRGTQYF

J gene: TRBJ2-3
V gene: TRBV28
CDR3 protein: CASSFGPNTDTQYF

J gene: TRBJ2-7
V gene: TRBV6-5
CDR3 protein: CASFKGTGEQYF

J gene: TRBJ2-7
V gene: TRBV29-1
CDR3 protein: CSVRPGASYEQYF

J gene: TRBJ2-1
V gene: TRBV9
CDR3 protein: CASSVMGVADNEQFF

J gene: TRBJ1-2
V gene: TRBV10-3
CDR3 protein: CAILGTENSGYTF

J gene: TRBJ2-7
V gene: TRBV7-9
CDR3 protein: CASSPTSGQTYEQYF

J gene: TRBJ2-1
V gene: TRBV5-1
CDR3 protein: CASSLGGSYDEQFF

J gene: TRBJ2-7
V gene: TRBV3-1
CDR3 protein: CASSPGTNSYEQYF

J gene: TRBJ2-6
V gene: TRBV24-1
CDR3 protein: CATSDRNRPGANVLTF

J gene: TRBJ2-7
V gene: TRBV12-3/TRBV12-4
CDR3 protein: CASVSTAGSYEQYF

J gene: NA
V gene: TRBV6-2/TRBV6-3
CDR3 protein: CASSYSVTDEQYF

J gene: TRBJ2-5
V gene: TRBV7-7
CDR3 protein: CASSLLNQETQYF

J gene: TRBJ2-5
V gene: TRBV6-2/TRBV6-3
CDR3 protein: CASSYSPAGGPWEQYF

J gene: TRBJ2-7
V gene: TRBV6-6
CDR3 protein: CASSYSTSGEYEQYF

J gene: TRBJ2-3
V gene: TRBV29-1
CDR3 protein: CSVGRTSGSRDTQYF